A single sample is the source of the 13 T cell receptor beta chains below, sequenced in a study of cytomegalovirus exposure and HLA in healthy donors. Vbeta (60) and Jbeta (13) primers were used in the PCR. Libraries were prepared by immunoSEQ multiplex PCR; TCRdb keeps only in-frame clonotypes and omits some of them. The sample holds 55,000 to 70,000 clones, 75% to 85% seen once. Sequences were obtained from PBMCs. These receptors were collected from a male donor in good health and CMV-seronegative.

A few counts support this clone. The chain combines TRBV2 with TRBJ1-1; maybe TRBD1 (5 bases). The length of the CDR3 is 14 residues. Germline V gene data show CDR1 as SNHLY and CDR2 as FYNNEI. Trimming removed 5 bases from V and 5 bases from J, with 15 bases in between. The CDR3 sequence is CASSSGSARTEAFF. CDR3 DNA sequence: TGTGCCAGCAGTTCAGGGTCCGCGAGGACTGAAGCTTTCTTT.

The chain employs TRBV5-4 and TRBJ1-1, with a possible D match to TRBD1 (5 bases). Between the trimmed V and J ends, which lost 2 bases and 5 bases, there was a span of 10 bases. The CDR3 sequence is 13 residues long. Per the germline V gene, CDR1 is SGHNT and CDR2 is YYREEE (reference sequence). CDR3 residues: CASSFGGGTEAFF. The CDR3 DNA sequence: TGTGCCAGCAGCTTCGGGGGTGGGACTGAAGCTTTCTTT. The full variable domain, with the rest looked up from reference TRBV5-4 and TRBJ1-1, is ETGVTQSPTHLIKTRGQQVTLRCSSQSGHNTVSWYQQALGQGPQFIFQYYREEENGRGNFPPRFSGLQFPNYSSELNVNALELDDSALYLCASSFGGGTEAFFGQGTRLTVV.

V is TRBV29-1 and J is TRBJ2-3; D not certain. The CDR3 has 11 residues. Germline CDR1 SQVTM, CDR2 ANQGSEA. V was clipped by 4 bases and J by 2 bases, with 4 bases between them. In nucleotides, the CDR3 is TGCAGCGTTGGCTACACAGATACGCAGTATTTT. It encodes CSVGYTDTQYF.

J is TRBJ1-5 and V is TRBV6-5, with D possibly TRBD1 on 5 matching bases. The CDR3 sequence is 14 residues long. Germline assignment: CDR1 MNHEY and CDR2 SVGAGI. Between the trimmed V and J ends, which lost 0 bases and 8 bases, there was a span of 11 bases. In DNA, the CDR3 is TGTGCCAGCAGTTACTCCGCAGGGCAGAAGCCCCAGCATTTT. As protein: CASSYSAGQKPQHF.

The J gene is TRBJ1-1, the V gene TRBV27; 8 bases match TRBD1. The CDR3 totals 14 residues. In germline, CDR1 is MNHEY, CDR2 SMNVEV (reference sequence). Losses at the gene ends were 5 bases for V and 4 bases for J; bases not matched to a gene: 6. CDR3 region: CASSTGQGATEAFF. CDR3 in DNA: TGTGCCAGCAGTACAGGACAGGGAGCCACTGAAGCTTTCTTT.

The V call is TRBV4-1, the J call TRBJ1-2; D gene ambiguous. Germline-derived CDR1 and CDR2 are MGHRA and YSYEKL. Between the trimmed V and J ends, which lost 1 base and 3 bases, there was a span of 9 bases. The CDR3 has 14 residues. This chain's CDR3 is CASSQGRFDYGYTF. CDR3 coding DNA: TGCGCCAGCAGCCAAGGGAGGTTTGACTATGGCTACACCTTC.

The chain links TRBV11-1 to TRBJ1-2, with a possible D match to TRBD1 (5 bases). V dropped 1 base and J dropped 4 bases, with 10 bases sitting between them. Germline V gives CDR1 SGHAT, CDR2 FQDESV (reference sequence). The CDR3 spans 14 residues. CDR3 sequence: CASSLETGPYGYTF. The DNA of the CDR3 is TGTGCCAGCAGCTTAGAAACAGGTCCCTATGGCTACACCTTC.

The gene calls are TRBV7-8 and TRBJ1-2, with TRBD1 identical over 8 bases. There are 13 residues in the CDR3. CDR1 is SGHVS, CDR2 FQNEAQ, per germline. After removal of 5 bases from V and 8 bases from J, the junction contained 7 bases not matched to a gene. The CDR3 region is CASSPDRGRGYTF. The CDR3 bases are TGTGCCAGCAGCCCTGACAGGGGAAGAGGCTACACCTTC.

This chain uses TRBV7-9 with TRBJ1-3; D ambiguous. The germline gives CDR1 SEHNR, CDR2 FQNEAQ (reference sequence). The CDR3 totals 15 residues. V gave up 4 bases and J gave up 4 bases, with 14 bases separating them. In DNA, the CDR3 is TGTGCCAGCAGCTCGACTTTAAGCGGCGGAAACACCATATATTTT. This codes for CASSSTLSGGNTIYF.

The gene calls are TRBV27 and TRBJ2-5; the D gene is possibly TRBD1 (6 bases). The germline CDR1 and CDR2 sequences are MNHEY and SMNVEV (reference sequence). The CDR3 extends over 16 amino acids. V lost 5 bases to trimming and J lost 4 bases, with 20 bases between them. Here the CDR3 reads CASSPYLTGVGETQYF. The CDR3 DNA is TGTGCCAGCAGTCCTTATTTGACAGGTGTGGGAGAGACCCAGTACTTC.

The rearrangement uses TRBV9 and TRBJ2-3; 7 nucleotides match TRBD1. This CDR3 spans 16 amino acids. V lost 4 bases and J lost 1; bases outside the gene matches: 9. Germline V gene lookup returns CDR1 SGDLS and CDR2 YYNGEE. CDR3 in DNA: TGTGCCAGCAGCCCAAGACAGGGAAGAGGCACAGATACGCAGTATTTT. Translation gives CASSPRQGRGTDTQYF. Based on the CDR3 plus reference TRBV9 and TRBJ2-3, the full variable domain is DSGVTQTPKHLITATGQRVTLRCSPRSGDLSVYWYQQSLDQGLQFLIQYYNGEERAKGNILERFSAQQFPDLHSELNLSSLELGDSALYFCASSPRQGRGTDTQYFGPGTRLTVL.

The sample holds a few counts of this clone. The chain recombines TRBV7-6 with TRBJ1-4, with a weak D call TRBD1 (5 bases). The CDR3 spans 16 residues. The germline V and J ends were trimmed by 5 bases and 4 bases, with 17 bases remaining between them. Germline V gives CDR1 SGHVS, CDR2 FNYEAQ. The CDR3 DNA reads as TGTGCCAGCAGCGATATTAGGGGCAGGGATAATGAAAAACTGTTTTTT. Protein product: CASSDIRGRDNEKLFF.

The V gene is TRBV9, the J gene TRBJ2-1; maybe TRBD1 (5 bases). V was cut by 0 bases and J by 8 bases, with 15 bases left in between. The germline V gene has CDR1 SGDLS and CDR2 YYNGEE. The CDR3 consists of 15 residues. CDR3 coding DNA: TGTGCCAGCAGCGTAGCTGGGTTTGGGGCACATGAGCAGTTCTTC. Its translation is CASSVAGFGAHEQFF.